This T cell receptor beta chain was captured in a study of OX40 agonist ivuxolimab in advanced cancers. About the research overall: Of mixed ages from about 20 to 85 and averaging roughly 66 years, the group was roughly 83% male.

The investigators sampled blood at baseline, at cycle 4 day 1, and at cycle 7 day 1. Trimming shortened V by 2 bases and J by 0 bases, and 14 bases separated the two germline ends. In germline, CDR1 is SGHAT, CDR2 FQNNGV. The CDR3 is 17 residues long. Sequenced by immunoSEQ multiplex PCR; TCRdb stores in-frame clones only, minus some. The sample carries about 60,000 clones, approximately 91% recorded once. This sample comprised CD4+ or CD8+ T cells sorted from blood, obtained in a trial of the OX40 agonist ivuxolimab. The receptor comes from an adult with an advanced solid tumor such as melanoma, head and neck, liver or kidney cancer. The rearrangement links TRBV11-2 to TRBJ1-3; D might be TRBD1 (5 bases). CDR3 region: CASSLISGRNSGNTIYF. The DNA for the CDR3 is TGTGCCAGCAGCTTAATCTCGGGGCGAAACTCTGGAAACACCATATATTTT. Full variable domain (remainder filled in from reference TRBV11-2 and TRBJ1-3): EAGVAQSPRYKIIEKRQSVAFWCNPISGHATLYWYQQILGQGPKLLIQFQNNGVVDDSQLPKDRFSAERLKGVDSTLKIQPAKLEDSAVYLCASSLISGRNSGNTIYFGEGSWLTVV.